Below, 18 T cell receptor beta chains from the same sample are listed, as sequenced in a study of sequential checkpoint blockade in melanoma. Profiling relied on immunoSEQ multiplex PCR, and the TCRdb table lists in-frame clones only, not all of them. This table has under 40,000 clones, roughly 90% appearing once. This sample's treatment: randomized to nivolumab then ipilimumab (arm A) or the reverse (arm B). Specimen: CD8+ T cells sorted from blood (inferred from file names), collected from a patient given nivolumab and ipilimumab in sequence. The receptors derive from a human donor with melanoma.

Details on this clone: One junction end does not reproduce the germline sequence, and a read error may be involved. The chain carries TRBV7-7 and TRBJ1-1; 9 positions agree with TRBD1. Germline-derived CDR1 and CDR2 are SSHAT and FNYEAQ (reference sequence). This CDR3 is 16 amino acids long. The CDR3 DNA is TGTGCTAGCAGCTTAGTCGGACAGGGGCACCGCACTGAAGCTTTCTTT. Translated, it gives CASSLVGQGHRTEAFF.

The rearrangement uses TRBV4-1 and TRBJ1-1; tentative D call: TRBD1 (5 bases). CDR1 and CDR2 from the germline V gene are MGHRA and YSYEKL. The CDR3 is 14 amino acids. The V end lost 3 bases, the J end lost 10 bases, and 18 bases lay between the germline ends. For the CDR3, the DNA is TGCGCCAGCAGCCACCCCATCATCCCGGGACTAGCTTTCTTT. The encoded protein is CASSHPIIPGLAFF.

The table lists this clone with a few counts. V is TRBV29-1 and J is TRBJ2-3, with 8 bases aligning to TRBD1. Germline CDR1 SQVTM, CDR2 ANQGSEA. This CDR3 comprises 14 residues. With V trimmed by 3 bases and J by 3 bases, 5 bases remained unmatched. The CDR3 DNA follows: TGCAGCGTTGAGCAGACAGGGGAGACAGATACGCAGTATTTT. This gives the protein CSVEQTGETDTQYF.

The chain employs TRBV4-3 and TRBJ1-6; D gene unclear. Germline V lookup: CDR1 LGHNA, CDR2 YSLEER. Trimming shortened V by 0 bases and J by 5 bases, and 11 bases separated the two germline ends. This CDR3 is built from 16 residues. CDR3 nucleotide sequence: TGCGCCAGCAGCCAAGATGGCGCAGGCAATAATTCACCCCTCCACTTT. As protein: CASSQDGAGNNSPLHF.

The J gene is TRBJ1-2, the V gene TRBV2; D might be TRBD1 (5 bases). V gave up 8 bases and J gave up 4 bases, with 20 bases separating them. Germline CDR1 reads SNHLY; CDR2 reads FYNNEI. The CDR3 spans 15 residues. DNA of the CDR3: TGTGCCAGCTTATGGGGGGAGGGTTCGGGCTATGGCTACACCTTC. Translating gives CASLWGEGSGYGYTF.

This chain uses TRBV10-3 with TRBJ2-7; D possibly corresponds to TRBD1 (6 bases). Looked up from germline, CDR1 is ENHRY and CDR2 is SYGVKD. The V and J ends lost 6 bases and 0 bases respectively, with 12 bases between them. This CDR3 has 14 amino acids. The CDR3 sequence is CAISSDSLSYEQYF. DNA of the CDR3: TGTGCCATCAGCTCGGACAGCCTCTCCTACGAGCAGTACTTC.

The chain combines TRBV28 with TRBJ2-7; D might be TRBD1 (6 bases). Trimming left V 6 bases short and J 0 bases short, with 15 bases between. Germline values: CDR1 MDHEN, CDR2 SYDVKM. The CDR3 spans 15 residues. CDR3 residues: CASSRQAQGSYEQYF. The DNA of the CDR3 is TGTGCCAGCAGCCGGCAGGCACAGGGCTCCTACGAGCAGTACTTC.

The chain employs TRBV29-1 and TRBJ2-3; 10 bases are a match to TRBD2. The V segment lost 6 bases and the J segment 2 bases; nucleotides outside the gene matches: 11. This CDR3 is built from 16 residues. The germline CDR1 and CDR2 sequences are SQVTM and ANQGSEA. The CDR3 loop is CSVILLAGLSTDTQYF. As DNA, the CDR3 is TGCAGCGTAATCCTACTAGCGGGACTCTCCACAGATACGCAGTATTTT.

The V gene is TRBV9, the J gene TRBJ2-3, with 7 positions matching TRBD2. CDR1 is SGDLS and CDR2 is YYNGEE in the germline V gene. The trim removed 7 bases at V and 2 bases at J, leaving 7 bases unmatched. The CDR3 is 14 residues long. CDR3 coding DNA: TGTGCCAGCCGTAAAGCGGGAATCACAGATACGCAGTATTTT. It translates to CASRKAGITDTQYF.

V usage is TRBV7-3 and J usage is TRBJ2-3; a possible D gene is TRBD2 (6 bases). Trimming removed 2 bases from V and 3 bases from J, with 12 bases in between. The CDR3 sequence is 15 residues long. Germline CDR1 and CDR2: SGHTA and FQGTGA. The CDR3 spells CASSLVGGVTDTQYF. CDR3 sequence (DNA): TGTGCCAGCAGCTTAGTCGGGGGAGTAACAGATACGCAGTATTTT.

The V call is TRBV4-1, the J call TRBJ2-3, with D perhaps matching TRBD1 (5 bases). The CDR3 is 16 amino acids. Trimming took 4 bases from V and 5 from J, leaving 19 bases between them. The V gene's germline CDR1 is MGHRA and CDR2 YSYEKL. The CDR3 loop is CASSPQSREERDTQYF. The CDR3 DNA follows: TGCGCCAGCAGCCCTCAAAGCAGGGAAGAGAGAGATACGCAGTATTTT.

This clone has more than one count but fewer than ten. The chain couples TRBV11-2 to TRBJ1-1; D unclear. This CDR3 spans 16 amino acids. Trimming took 1 base from V and 7 from J, leaving 19 bases between them. CDR1 is SGHAT, CDR2 FQNNGV, per germline. As DNA, the CDR3 is TGTGCCAGCAGCTTAGTACAGAAAGCAGGTCTGGTTGAAGCTTTCTTT. The encoded protein is CASSLVQKAGLVEAFF.

The chain links TRBV14 to TRBJ2-5; 8 bases fit TRBD1. After removal of 4 bases from V and 3 bases from J, the junction contained 7 bases not matched to a gene. Germline CDR1 and CDR2: SGHDN and FVKESK. The CDR3 totals 15 residues. This chain's CDR3 is CASSLRGRGEETQYF. The CDR3 region has the DNA TGTGCCAGCAGCCTCAGGGGGCGAGGAGAAGAGACCCAGTACTTC.

The V and J genes are TRBV27 and TRBJ2-1; 12 positions match TRBD1. Looked up from germline, CDR1 is MNHEY and CDR2 is SMNVEV (reference sequence). The CDR3 is 15 residues long. The V and J ends lost 6 bases and 7 bases, in that order; junction bases with no gene match: 7. CDR3 DNA: TGTGCCAGCAGCCCCGGGACAGGGGGCAAGAATGAGCAGTTCTTC. Translation: CASSPGTGGKNEQFF.

This sequence joins TRBV7-9 and TRBJ2-6; D possibly corresponds to TRBD1 (5 bases). Trimming stripped 5 bases from V and 3 bases from J, with 8 bases between. Looked up from germline, CDR1 is SEHNR and CDR2 is FQNEAQ (reference sequence). The CDR3 contains 14 residues. CDR3 sequence: CASSPGLGANVLTF. In DNA form, the CDR3 reads TGTGCCAGCAGCCCAGGGCTTGGGGCCAACGTCCTGACTTTC.

This clone was detected a few times. The chain couples TRBV7-9 to TRBJ1-2; 8 nucleotides agree with TRBD1. CDR1 SEHNR and CDR2 FQNEAQ come from the germline V gene (reference sequence). V dropped 5 bases and J dropped 3; count of bases not matched to a gene: 14. CDR3 length: 17 residues. The CDR3 is CASSTPSGRGQDYGYTF. CDR3 nucleotide sequence: TGTGCCAGCAGCACTCCGAGTGGTAGGGGACAGGACTATGGCTACACCTTC.

This rearrangement joins TRBV10-3 to TRBJ1-2; 8 positions match TRBD1. V trimming: 2 bases; J trimming: 8 bases; junction bases outside the gene matches: 19. Per the germline V gene, CDR1 is ENHRY and CDR2 is SYGVKD. The CDR3 length is 18 residues. CDR3 region: CAISERNPAYEQGGGYTF. CDR3 DNA sequence: TGTGCCATCAGTGAGAGGAATCCGGCCTACGAACAGGGGGGAGGCTACACCTTC.

The chain uses TRBV19 and TRBJ2-1, with D possibly being TRBD2 (5 bases). V shed 7 bases and J shed 1 base, with 11 bases lying between them. CDR3 length: 14 residues. From germline, CDR1 is LNHDA and CDR2 SQIVND (reference sequence). CDR3 sequence reads: CASNLAGSYNEQFF. The CDR3, as DNA: TGTGCCAGTAATCTAGCCGGTTCCTACAATGAGCAGTTCTTC.